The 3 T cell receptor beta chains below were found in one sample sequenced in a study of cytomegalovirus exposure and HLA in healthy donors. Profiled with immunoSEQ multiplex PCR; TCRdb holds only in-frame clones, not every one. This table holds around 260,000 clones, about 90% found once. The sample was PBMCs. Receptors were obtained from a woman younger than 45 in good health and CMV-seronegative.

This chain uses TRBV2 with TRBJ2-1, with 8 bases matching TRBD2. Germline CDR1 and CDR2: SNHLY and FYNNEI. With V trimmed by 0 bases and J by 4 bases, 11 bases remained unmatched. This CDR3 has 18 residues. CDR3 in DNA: TGTGCCAGCAGTGAAGCGCTTTCGTCTAGCGGGCCTTACAATGAGCAGTTCTTC. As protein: CASSEALSSSGPYNEQFF.

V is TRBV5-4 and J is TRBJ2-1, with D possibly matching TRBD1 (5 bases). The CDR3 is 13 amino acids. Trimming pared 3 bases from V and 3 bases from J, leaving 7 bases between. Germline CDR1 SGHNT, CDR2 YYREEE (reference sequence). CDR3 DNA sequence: TGTGCCAGCAGCTCGACAGTCTACAATGAGCAGTTCTTC. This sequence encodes CASSSTVYNEQFF.

The CDR3 DNA reads as TGTGCCAGCAGTTACGGCCCATTGACCCAGCCCCAGCATTTT. Translated: CASSYGPLTQPQHF. The chain links TRBV6-5 to TRBJ1-5, with unresolved D. The CDR3 totals 14 residues. Deletions cut 2 bases from V and 7 bases from J, with 12 bases between. In germline, CDR1 is MNHEY, CDR2 SVGAGI.